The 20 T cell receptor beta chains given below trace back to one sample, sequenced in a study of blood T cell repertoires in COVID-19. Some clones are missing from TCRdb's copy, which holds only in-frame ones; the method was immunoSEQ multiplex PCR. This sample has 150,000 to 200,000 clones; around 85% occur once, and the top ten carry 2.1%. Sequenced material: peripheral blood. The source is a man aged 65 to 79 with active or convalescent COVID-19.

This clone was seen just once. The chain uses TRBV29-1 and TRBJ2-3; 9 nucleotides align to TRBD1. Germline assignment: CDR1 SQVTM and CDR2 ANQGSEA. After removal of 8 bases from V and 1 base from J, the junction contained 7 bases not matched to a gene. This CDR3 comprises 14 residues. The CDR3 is CSLSWTGGTDTQYF. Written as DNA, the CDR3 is TGCAGCCTATCCTGGACAGGGGGCACAGATACGCAGTATTTT.

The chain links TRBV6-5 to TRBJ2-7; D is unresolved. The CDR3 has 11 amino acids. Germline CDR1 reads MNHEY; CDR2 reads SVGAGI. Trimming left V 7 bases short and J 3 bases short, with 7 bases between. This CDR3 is CASTEIYEQYF. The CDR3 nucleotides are TGTGCCAGCACCGAGATCTACGAGCAGTACTTC.

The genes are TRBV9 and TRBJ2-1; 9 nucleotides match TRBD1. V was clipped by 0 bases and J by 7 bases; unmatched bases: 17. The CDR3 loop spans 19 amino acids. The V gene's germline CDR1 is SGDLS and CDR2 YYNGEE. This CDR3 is CASSVGLGQGLKGQNEQFF. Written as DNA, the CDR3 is TGTGCCAGCAGCGTAGGATTGGGACAGGGCCTAAAAGGACAGAATGAGCAGTTCTTC.

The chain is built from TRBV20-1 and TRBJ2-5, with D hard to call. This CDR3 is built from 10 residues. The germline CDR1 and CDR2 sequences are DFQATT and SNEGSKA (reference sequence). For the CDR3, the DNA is TGCAGACTTCCACTGGAGACCCAGTACTTC. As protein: CRLPLETQYF.

The DNA of the CDR3 is TGTGCCAGCTCGACACAGGCAACTAATGAAAAACTGTTTTTT. It is translated as CASSTQATNEKLFF. The chain couples TRBV28 to TRBJ1-4; tentatively, D is TRBD1 (5 bases). Germline lookup yields CDR1 MDHEN and CDR2 SYDVKM. The CDR3 sequence is 14 residues long. The germline V and J ends were trimmed by 8 bases and 0 bases, with 10 bases remaining between them.

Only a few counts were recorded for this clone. As DNA, the CDR3 is TGTGCCAGCAGCTTAAGGTGGGGGGACAATGAGCAGTTCTTC. Translated: CASSLRWGDNEQFF. The V and J genes are TRBV7-2 and TRBJ2-1; D is possibly TRBD2 (6 bases). V lost 2 bases to trimming and J lost 5 bases, with 10 bases between them. The CDR3 is made up of 14 amino acids. Looked up from germline, CDR1 is SGHTA and CDR2 is FQGNSA.

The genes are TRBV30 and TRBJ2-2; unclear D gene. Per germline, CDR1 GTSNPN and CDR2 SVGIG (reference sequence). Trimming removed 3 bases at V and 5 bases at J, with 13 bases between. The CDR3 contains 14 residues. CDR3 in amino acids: CAWSVGPITGELFF. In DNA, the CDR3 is TGTGCCTGGAGCGTGGGCCCCATAACCGGGGAGCTGTTTTTT.

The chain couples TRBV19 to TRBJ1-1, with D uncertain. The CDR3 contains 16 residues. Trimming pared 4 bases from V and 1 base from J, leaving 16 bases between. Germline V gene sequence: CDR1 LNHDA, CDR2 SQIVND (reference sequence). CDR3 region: CASSTTSGGWNTEAFF. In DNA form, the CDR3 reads TGTGCCAGTAGTACCACAAGCGGAGGGTGGAACACTGAAGCTTTCTTT.

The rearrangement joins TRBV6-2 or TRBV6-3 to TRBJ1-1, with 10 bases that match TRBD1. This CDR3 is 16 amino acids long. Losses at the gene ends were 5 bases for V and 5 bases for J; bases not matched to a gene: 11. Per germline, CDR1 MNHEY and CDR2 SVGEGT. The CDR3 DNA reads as TGTGCCAGCAGTAAGAGACAGGGGGCGGTTTGGACTGAAGCTTTCTTT. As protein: CASSKRQGAVWTEAFF.

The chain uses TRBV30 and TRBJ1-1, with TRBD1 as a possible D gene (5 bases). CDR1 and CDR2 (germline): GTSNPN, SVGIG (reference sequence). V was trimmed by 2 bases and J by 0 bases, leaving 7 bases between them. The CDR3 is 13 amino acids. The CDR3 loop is CAWSSGMNTEAFF. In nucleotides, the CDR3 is TGTGCCTGGAGTTCAGGGATGAACACTGAAGCTTTCTTT.

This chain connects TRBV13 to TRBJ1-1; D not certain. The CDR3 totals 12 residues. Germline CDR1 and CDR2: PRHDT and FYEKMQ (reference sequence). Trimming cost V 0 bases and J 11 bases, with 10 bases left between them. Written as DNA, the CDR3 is TGTGCCAGCAGCTTAGGGACGGGCGGGGCTTTCTTT. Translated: CASSLGTGGAFF.

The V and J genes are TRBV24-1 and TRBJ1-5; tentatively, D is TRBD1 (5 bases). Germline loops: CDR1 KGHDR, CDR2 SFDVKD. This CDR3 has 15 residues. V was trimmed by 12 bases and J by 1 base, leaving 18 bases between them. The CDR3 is CAPSIQGLSNQPQHF. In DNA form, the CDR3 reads TGTGCCCCTTCGATTCAGGGATTGAGCAATCAGCCCCAGCATTTT.

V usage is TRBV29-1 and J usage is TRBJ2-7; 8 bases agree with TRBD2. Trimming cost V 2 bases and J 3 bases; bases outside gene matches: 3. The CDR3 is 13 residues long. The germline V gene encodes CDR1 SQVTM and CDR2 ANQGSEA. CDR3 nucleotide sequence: TGCAGCGTTGAACTCGGGGGGGGCTACGAGCAGTACTTC. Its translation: CSVELGGGYEQYF.

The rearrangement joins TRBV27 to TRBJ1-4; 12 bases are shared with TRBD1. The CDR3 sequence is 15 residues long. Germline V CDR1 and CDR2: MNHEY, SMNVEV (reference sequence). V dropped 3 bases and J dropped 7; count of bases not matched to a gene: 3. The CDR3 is CASSFGDRGREKLFF. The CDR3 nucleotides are TGTGCCAGCAGTTTTGGGGACAGGGGGCGTGAAAAACTGTTTTTT.

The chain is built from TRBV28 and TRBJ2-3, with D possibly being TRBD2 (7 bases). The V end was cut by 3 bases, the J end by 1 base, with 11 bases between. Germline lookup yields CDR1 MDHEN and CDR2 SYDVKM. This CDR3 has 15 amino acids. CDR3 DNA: TGTGCCAGCAGTTTGTGGGAGGGGGGCACAGATACGCAGTATTTT. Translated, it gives CASSLWEGGTDTQYF.

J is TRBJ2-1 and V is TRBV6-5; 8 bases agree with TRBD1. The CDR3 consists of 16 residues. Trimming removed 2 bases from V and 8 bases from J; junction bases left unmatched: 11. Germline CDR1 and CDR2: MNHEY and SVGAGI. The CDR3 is CASSYLGQGERDEQFF. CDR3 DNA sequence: TGTGCCAGCAGTTACCTTGGACAGGGAGAACGCGATGAGCAGTTCTTC.

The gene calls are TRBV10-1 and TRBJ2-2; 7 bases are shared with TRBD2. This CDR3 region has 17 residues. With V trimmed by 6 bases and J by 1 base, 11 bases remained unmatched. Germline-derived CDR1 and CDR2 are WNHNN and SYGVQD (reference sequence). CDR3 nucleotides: TGCGCCAGCAGCGGGGACTACACGTGGGGGAACACCGGGGAGCTGTTTTTT. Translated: CASSGDYTWGNTGELFF.

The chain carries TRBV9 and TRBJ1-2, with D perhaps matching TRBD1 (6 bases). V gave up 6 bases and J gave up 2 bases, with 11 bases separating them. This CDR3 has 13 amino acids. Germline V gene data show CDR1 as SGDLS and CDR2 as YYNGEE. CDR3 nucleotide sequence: TGTGCCAGCACCCAAACAGGGAACTATGGCTACACCTTC. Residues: CASTQTGNYGYTF.

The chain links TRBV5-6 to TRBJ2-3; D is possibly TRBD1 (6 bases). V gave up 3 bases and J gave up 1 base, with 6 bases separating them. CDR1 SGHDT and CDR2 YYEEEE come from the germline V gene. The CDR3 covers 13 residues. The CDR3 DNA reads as TGTGCCAGCAGCTGGACAGGCACAGATACGCAGTATTTT. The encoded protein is CASSWTGTDTQYF.

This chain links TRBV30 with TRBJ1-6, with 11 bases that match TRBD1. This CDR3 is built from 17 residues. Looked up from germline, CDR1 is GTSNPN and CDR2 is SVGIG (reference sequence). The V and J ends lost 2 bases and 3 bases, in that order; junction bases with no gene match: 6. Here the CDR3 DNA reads TGTGCCTGGAGTCCCGGGACAGGGGGGTTCTATAATTCACCCCTCCACTTT. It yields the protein CAWSPGTGGFYNSPLHF.